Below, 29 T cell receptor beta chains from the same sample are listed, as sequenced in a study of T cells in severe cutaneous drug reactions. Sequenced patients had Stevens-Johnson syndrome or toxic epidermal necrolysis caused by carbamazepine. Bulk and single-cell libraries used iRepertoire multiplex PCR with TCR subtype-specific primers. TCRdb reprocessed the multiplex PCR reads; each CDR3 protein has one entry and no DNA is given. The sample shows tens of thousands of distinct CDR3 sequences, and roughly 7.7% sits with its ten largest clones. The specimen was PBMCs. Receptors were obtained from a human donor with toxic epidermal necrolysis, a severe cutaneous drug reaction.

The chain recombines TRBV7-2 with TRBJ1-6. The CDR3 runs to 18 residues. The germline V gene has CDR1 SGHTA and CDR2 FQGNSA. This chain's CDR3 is CASSSSQRGYLENSPLHF.

The CDR3 protein is CASSQDSRATNEKLFF. The V gene is TRBV4-3, the J gene TRBJ1-4. Germline V CDR1 and CDR2: LGHNA, YSLEER. The length of the CDR3 is 16 residues.

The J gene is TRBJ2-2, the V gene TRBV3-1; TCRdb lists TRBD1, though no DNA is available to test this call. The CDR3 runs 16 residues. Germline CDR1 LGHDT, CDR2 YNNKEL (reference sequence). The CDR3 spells CASRLLGTGGTGELFF.

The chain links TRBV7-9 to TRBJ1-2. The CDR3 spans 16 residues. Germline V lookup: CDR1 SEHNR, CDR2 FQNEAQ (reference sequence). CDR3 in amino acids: CASSFPAAAIDYGYTF.

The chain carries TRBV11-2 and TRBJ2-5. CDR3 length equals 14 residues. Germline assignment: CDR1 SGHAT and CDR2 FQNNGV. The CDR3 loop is CASSLVGSQETQYF.

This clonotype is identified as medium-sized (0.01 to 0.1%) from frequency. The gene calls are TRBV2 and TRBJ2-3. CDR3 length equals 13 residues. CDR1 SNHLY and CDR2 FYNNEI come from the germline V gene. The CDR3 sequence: CASSTDSVDTQYF.

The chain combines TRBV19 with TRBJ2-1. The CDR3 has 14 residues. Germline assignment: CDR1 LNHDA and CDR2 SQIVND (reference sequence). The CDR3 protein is CASSIDPGNNEQFF.

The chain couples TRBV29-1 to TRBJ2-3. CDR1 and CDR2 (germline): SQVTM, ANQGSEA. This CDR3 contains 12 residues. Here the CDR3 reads CSVRAATDTQYF.

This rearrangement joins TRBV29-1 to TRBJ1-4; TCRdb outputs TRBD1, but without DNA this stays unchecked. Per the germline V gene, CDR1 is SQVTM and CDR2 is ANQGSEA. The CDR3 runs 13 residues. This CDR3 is CSVGGGLSEKLFF.

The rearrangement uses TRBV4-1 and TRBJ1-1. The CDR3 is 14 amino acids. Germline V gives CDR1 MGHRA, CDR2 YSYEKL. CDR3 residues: CASSQAQLNTEAFF.

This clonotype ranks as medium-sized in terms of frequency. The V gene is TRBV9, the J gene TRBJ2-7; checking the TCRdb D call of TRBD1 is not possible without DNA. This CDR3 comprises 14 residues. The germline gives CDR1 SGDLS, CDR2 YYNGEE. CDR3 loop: CASSPGVLGYEQYF.

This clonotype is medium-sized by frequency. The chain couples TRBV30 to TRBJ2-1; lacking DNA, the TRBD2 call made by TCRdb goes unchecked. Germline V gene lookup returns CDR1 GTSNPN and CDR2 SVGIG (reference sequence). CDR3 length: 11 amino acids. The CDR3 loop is CASGRNNEQFF.

This CDR3 reads CASSQDSQGTGSYEQYF. This rearrangement joins TRBV4-3 to TRBJ2-7; TCRdb outputs TRBD1, but without DNA this stays unchecked. CDR1 and CDR2 from the germline V gene are LGHNA and YSLEER. This CDR3 is built from 17 residues.

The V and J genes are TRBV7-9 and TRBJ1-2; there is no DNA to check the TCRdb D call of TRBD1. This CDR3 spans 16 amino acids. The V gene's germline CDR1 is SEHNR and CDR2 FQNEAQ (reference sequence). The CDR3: CASSYNPGQGDYGYTF.

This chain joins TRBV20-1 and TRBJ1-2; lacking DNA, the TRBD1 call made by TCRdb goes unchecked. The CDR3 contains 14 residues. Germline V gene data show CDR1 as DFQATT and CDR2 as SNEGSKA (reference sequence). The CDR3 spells CSASAIQGPYGYTF.

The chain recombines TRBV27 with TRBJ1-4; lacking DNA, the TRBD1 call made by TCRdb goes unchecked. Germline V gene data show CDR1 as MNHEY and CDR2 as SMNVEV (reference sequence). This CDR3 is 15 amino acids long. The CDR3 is CASSLGEGRNEKLFF. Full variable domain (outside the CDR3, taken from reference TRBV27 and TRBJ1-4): EAQVTQNPRYLITVTGKKLTVTCSQNMNHEYMSWYRQDPGLGLRQIYYSMNVEVTDKGDVPEGYKVSRKEKRNFPLILESPSPNQTSLYFCASSLGEGRNEKLFFGSGTQLSVL.

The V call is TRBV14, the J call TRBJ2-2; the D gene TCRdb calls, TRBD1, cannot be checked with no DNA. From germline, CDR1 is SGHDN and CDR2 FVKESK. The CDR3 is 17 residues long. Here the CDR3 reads CASSQLSGTGDTGELFF.

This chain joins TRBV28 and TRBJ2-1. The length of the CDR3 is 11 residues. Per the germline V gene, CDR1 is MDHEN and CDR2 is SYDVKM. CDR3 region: CASSFFNEQFF.

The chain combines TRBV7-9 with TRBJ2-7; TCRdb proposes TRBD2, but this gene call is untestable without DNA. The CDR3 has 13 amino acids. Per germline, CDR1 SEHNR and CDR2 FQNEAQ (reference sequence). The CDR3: CASMGGNSYEQYF.

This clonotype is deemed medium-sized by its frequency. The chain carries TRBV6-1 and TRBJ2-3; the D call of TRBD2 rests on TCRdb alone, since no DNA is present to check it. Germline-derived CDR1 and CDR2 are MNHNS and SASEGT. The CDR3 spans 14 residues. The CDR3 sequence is CASSYGPSTDTQYF.

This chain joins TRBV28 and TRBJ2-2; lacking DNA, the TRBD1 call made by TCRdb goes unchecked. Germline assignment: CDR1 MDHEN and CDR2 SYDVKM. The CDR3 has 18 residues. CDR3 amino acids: CASSFNRWDVANTGELFF.

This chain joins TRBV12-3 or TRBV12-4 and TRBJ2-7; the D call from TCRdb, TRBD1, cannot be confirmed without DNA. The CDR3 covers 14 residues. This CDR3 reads CASRQGQGSYEQYF.

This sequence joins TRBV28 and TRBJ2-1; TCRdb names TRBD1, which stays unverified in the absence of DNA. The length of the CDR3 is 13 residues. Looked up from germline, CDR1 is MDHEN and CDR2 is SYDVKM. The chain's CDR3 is CASSESGGIEQFF.

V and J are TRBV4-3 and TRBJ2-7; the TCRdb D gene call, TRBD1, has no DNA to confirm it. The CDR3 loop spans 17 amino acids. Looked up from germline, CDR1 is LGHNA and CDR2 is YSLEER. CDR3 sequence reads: CASSQDQTGAYSYEQYF.

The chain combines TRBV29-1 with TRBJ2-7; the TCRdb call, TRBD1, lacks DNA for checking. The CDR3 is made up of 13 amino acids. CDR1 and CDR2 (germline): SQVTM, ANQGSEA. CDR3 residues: CSVRKSGVGEQYF.

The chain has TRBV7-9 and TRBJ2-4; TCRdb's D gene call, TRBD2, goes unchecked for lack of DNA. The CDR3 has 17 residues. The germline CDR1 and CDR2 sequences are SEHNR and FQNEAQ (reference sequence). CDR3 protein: CASGRDSTPYAKNIQYF.

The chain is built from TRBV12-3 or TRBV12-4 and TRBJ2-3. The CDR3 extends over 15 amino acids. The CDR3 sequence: CASKPATYSTDTQYF.

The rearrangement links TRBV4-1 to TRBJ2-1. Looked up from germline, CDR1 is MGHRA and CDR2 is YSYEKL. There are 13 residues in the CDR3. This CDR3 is CASSQELVDEQFF.

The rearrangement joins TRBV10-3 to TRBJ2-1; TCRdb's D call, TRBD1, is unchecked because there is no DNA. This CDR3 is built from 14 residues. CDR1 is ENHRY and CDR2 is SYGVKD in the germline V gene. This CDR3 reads CAIMPGQGYNEQFF.